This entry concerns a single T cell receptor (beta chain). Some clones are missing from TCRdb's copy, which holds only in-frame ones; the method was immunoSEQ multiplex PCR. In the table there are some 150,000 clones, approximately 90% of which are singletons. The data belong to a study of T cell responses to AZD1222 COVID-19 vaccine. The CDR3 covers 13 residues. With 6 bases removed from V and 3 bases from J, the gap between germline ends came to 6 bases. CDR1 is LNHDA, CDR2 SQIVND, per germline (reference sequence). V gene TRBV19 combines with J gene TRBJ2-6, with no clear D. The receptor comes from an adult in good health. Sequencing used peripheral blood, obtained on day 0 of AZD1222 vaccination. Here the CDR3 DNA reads TGTGCCAGTAGACCGGGTGGGGCCAACGTCCTGACTTTC. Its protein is CASRPGGANVLTF.